These 19 T cell receptor beta chains share one sample of origin, sequenced in a study of control samples from healthy donors and cancer patients. This table comes from immunoSEQ multiplex PCR, and its TCRdb copy is limited to in-frame clones, with some not included. Here the sample spans 250,000 to 300,000 clones, roughly 80% being singletons. Sequenced: PBMCs. Receptors originate from a woman aged 55 to 70 with lung cancer.

This clone turned up a few times. The chain recombines TRBV7-3 with TRBJ2-3, with D possibly being TRBD1 (5 bases). Trimming took 5 bases from V and 15 from J, leaving 15 bases between them. Germline V CDR1 and CDR2: SGHTA, FQGTGA. This CDR3 is 11 amino acids long. The CDR3 region has the DNA TGTGCCAGCAGCATTGGGGCCACCCTATATTTT. Its protein is CASSIGATLYF.

V is TRBV5-5 and J is TRBJ2-7, with 10 bases matching TRBD2. CDR3 length: 15 amino acids. J gave up 2 bases and V 5 bases, and 7 bases lay outside the gene matches. Germline CDR1 SGHKS, CDR2 YYEKEE (reference sequence). CDR3 nucleotide sequence: TGTGCCAGCAGATTTGCTAGCGGGAGCACCTACGAGCAGTACTTC. Its protein is CASRFASGSTYEQYF.

This clone appeared once. V usage is TRBV6-1 and J usage is TRBJ2-3; D call uncertain. The CDR3 is 15 amino acids. Between the trimmed V and J ends, which lost 2 bases and 1 base, there was a span of 10 bases. CDR1 MNHNS and CDR2 SASEGT come from the germline V gene. The CDR3 DNA reads as TGTGCCAGCAGTGAAAGGTCAGGCGGCACAGATACGCAGTATTTT. It translates to CASSERSGGTDTQYF.

This sequence joins TRBV7-9 and TRBJ2-2; 10 nucleotides agree with TRBD2. This CDR3 is 17 amino acids long. V shed 4 bases, J shed 2 bases, and the junction held 7 bases outside the gene matches. Germline-derived CDR1 and CDR2 are SEHNR and FQNEAQ (reference sequence). This CDR3 is CASSWASGGLNTGELFF. CDR3 bases: TGTGCCAGCAGCTGGGCTAGCGGGGGCCTAAACACCGGGGAGCTGTTTTTT.

The sample holds one count of this clone. The rearrangement uses TRBV11-2 and TRBJ2-7; TRBD1 aligns across 10 bases. This CDR3 is 14 amino acids long. J was trimmed by 3 bases and V by 3 bases; bases with no gene match: 2. Germline V gives CDR1 SGHAT, CDR2 FQNNGV. The DNA for the CDR3 is TGTGCCAGCAGCTTGGACAGGGGGTTCTACGAGCAGTACTTC. It specifies CASSLDRGFYEQYF.

The rearrangement uses TRBV5-1 and TRBJ2-3, with D possibly being TRBD2 (5 bases). Germline CDR1 is SGHRS and CDR2 is YFSETQ. Trimming shortened V by 2 bases and J by 3 bases, and 10 bases separated the two germline ends. The CDR3 length is 14 residues. The DNA of the CDR3 is TGCGCCAGCAGCTTATCGGCGGGTACAGATACGCAGTATTTT. Translation: CASSLSAGTDTQYF.

The chain carries TRBV2 and TRBJ1-2; TRBD1 aligns across 7 bases. This CDR3 is built from 12 residues. Germline V gene data show CDR1 as SNHLY and CDR2 as FYNNEI. J lost 12 bases, V lost 4 bases, and 8 bases had no gene match. In nucleotides, the CDR3 is TGTGCCAGCAGTGGGACGACAGGGCGGGACACCTTC. It specifies CASSGTTGRDTF.

By share, this clone counts as medium-sized. The V gene is TRBV18, the J gene TRBJ1-6; 10 nucleotides line up with TRBD1. The CDR3 is 16 residues long. V was pared by 5 bases and J by 6 bases, with 7 bases of the junction left unmatched. Germline V lookup: CDR1 KGHSH, CDR2 LQKENI. CDR3 residues: CASSVGTGDLNSPLHF. CDR3 nucleotide sequence: TGTGCCAGCTCAGTCGGGACAGGGGACCTTAATTCACCCCTCCACTTT.

The rearrangement uses TRBV15 and TRBJ2-7, with D unresolved. Looked up from germline, CDR1 is LNHNV and CDR2 is YYDKDF (reference sequence). CDR3 size: 13 residues. Trimming took 4 bases from V and 5 from J, leaving 12 bases between them. The CDR3 DNA reads as TGTGCCACCAGCACAGAGGTGGGCAACGAGCAGTACTTC. Translated, it gives CATSTEVGNEQYF.

This clone appeared a few times. The rearrangement joins TRBV9 to TRBJ2-1; no clear D gene. This CDR3 is 15 amino acids long. Trimming took 2 bases from V and 1 from J, leaving 10 bases between them. Germline V CDR1 and CDR2: SGDLS, YYNGEE. CDR3 DNA: TGTGCCAGCAGCGTCGCCAGTTCTTCCTACAATGAGCAGTTCTTC. Protein product: CASSVASSSYNEQFF.

The chain carries TRBV5-1 and TRBJ1-1; tentative D call: TRBD1 (5 bases). The CDR3 runs to 18 residues. V dropped 3 bases and J dropped 1 base, with 22 bases sitting between them. Germline CDR1 reads SGHRS; CDR2 reads YFSETQ. The CDR3 spells CASSYNVGTRPSNTEAFF. CDR3 bases: TGCGCCAGCAGCTATAATGTAGGGACGCGCCCTTCGAACACTGAAGCTTTCTTT.

The chain carries TRBV11-2 and TRBJ2-5, with D maybe TRBD1 (5 bases). CDR1 is SGHAT and CDR2 is FQNNGV in the germline V gene. V was clipped by 5 bases and J by 2 bases, with 18 bases between them. The CDR3 sequence is 16 residues long. Written as DNA, the CDR3 is TGTGCCAGCAGCCCAGGTGCCCCAGGGCGGCAAGAGACCCAGTACTTC. It yields the protein CASSPGAPGRQETQYF.

The CDR3 DNA follows: TGTGCCACCAGTGATTCTAGCTTTAGCTCCTACAATGAGCAGTTCTTC. Protein: CATSDSSFSSYNEQFF. V is TRBV24-1 and J is TRBJ2-1; D is possibly TRBD2 (5 bases). The CDR3 sequence is 16 residues long. V lost 2 bases and J lost 0, with 10 bases in between. Germline V gene lookup returns CDR1 KGHDR and CDR2 SFDVKD.

This chain's CDR3 is CASRVGRGEAFF. CDR3 coding DNA: TGTGCCAGCAGGGTCGGAAGGGGTGAAGCTTTCTTT. The V gene is TRBV12-3 or TRBV12-4, the J gene TRBJ1-1, with D possibly being TRBD1 (5 bases). The CDR3 is 12 residues long. Trimming took 6 bases from V and 7 from J, leaving 12 bases between them.

V and J are TRBV5-6 and TRBJ2-2, with no clear D. Germline assignment: CDR1 SGHDT and CDR2 YYEEEE. Trimming pared 4 bases from V and 4 bases from J, leaving 5 bases between. This CDR3 region has 12 residues. The CDR3 sequence: CASSHPTGELFF. CDR3 in DNA: TGTGCCAGCAGCCACCCCACCGGGGAGCTGTTTTTT.

This clone was counted only a few times. The CDR3 spells CASSPSGRSTDTQYF. In DNA form, the CDR3 reads TGTGCCAGCAGCCCGAGCGGGAGGAGCACAGATACGCAGTATTTT. This chain joins TRBV11-3 and TRBJ2-3; TRBD2 matches at 9 bases. This CDR3 has 15 amino acids. The J segment lost 0 bases and the V segment lost 5 bases, leaving 3 bases of the junction unmatched. Germline V CDR1 and CDR2: SGHNT, YENEEA.

The chain uses TRBV18 and TRBJ1-2; 7 nucleotides match TRBD1. V gave up 6 bases and J gave up 6 bases; unmatched junction bases: 7. The CDR3 is 13 amino acids. From germline, CDR1 is KGHSH and CDR2 LQKENI. The DNA for the CDR3 is TGTGCCAGCTCTCCGAGGGGGCTGGATGGCTACACCTTC. This translates into CASSPRGLDGYTF.

This clone was found once. This chain joins TRBV6-1 and TRBJ1-2, with D maybe TRBD1 (5 bases). Germline CDR1 reads MNHNS; CDR2 reads SASEGT. V gave up 2 bases and J gave up 7 bases, with 17 bases separating them. This CDR3 is 15 amino acids long. Here the CDR3 DNA reads TGTGCCAGCAGTGAAACCCTCACTCAGGGTTCTGGCTACACCTTC. Encoded protein: CASSETLTQGSGYTF.

The gene calls are TRBV28 and TRBJ1-2; D ambiguous. In germline, CDR1 is MDHEN, CDR2 SYDVKM. With 5 bases removed from V and 2 bases from J, the gap between germline ends came to 24 bases. This CDR3 region has 18 residues. CDR3 coding DNA: TGTGCCAGCAGTCCATTCCGGTTCGAGGGTCAGGCAAACTATGGCTACACCTTC. The encoded protein is CASSPFRFEGQANYGYTF.